This TCR beta chain was obtained from a study of blood T cell repertoires in COVID-19. Study-wide context: PBMCs, B-cell-depleted T cells, or T cells were the source of the cDNA or gDNA that made up the material.

Seattle participants joined during active infection and were tracked over time. As processed by the authors: Amplification of reference gene primers was used by the study to estimate nucleated cell counts. Sequenced by immunoSEQ multiplex PCR; TCRdb stores in-frame clones only, minus some. That table gives V, J and clone size, and the DNA gave D and trimming. The profile shows over 85,000 clones, about 85% of them singletons. This receptor was identified in a woman older than 75 with COVID-19, enrolled during active disease. The sequenced material came from peripheral blood.

For the CDR3, the DNA is TGTGCCAGCAGCTTAGGCGGGGGGTGGAAACTGTTTTTT. Translation gives CASSLGGGWKLFF. This rearrangement joins TRBV11-2 to TRBJ1-4; D might be TRBD1 (5 bases). The CDR3 has 13 residues. Germline CDR1 SGHAT, CDR2 FQNNGV. V gave up 1 base and J gave up 11 bases, with 11 bases separating them.